This T cell receptor beta chain is from a study of control samples from healthy donors and cancer patients. Measured with immunoSEQ multiplex PCR; TCRdb has only the in-frame clones, and not every one. The sample records 52,000 or so clones, about 93% being singletons. With V trimmed by 8 bases and J by 6 bases, 18 bases remained unmatched. Germline V gives CDR1 ENHRY, CDR2 SYGVKD. The CDR3 is 17 amino acids. The rearrangement uses TRBV10-3 and TRBJ2-2; 7 positions agree with TRBD2. The TCR comes from a young man in good health. Material: blood. The CDR3 protein is CAISAQRGRSFAGELFF. In DNA form, the CDR3 reads TGTGCCATCTCCGCGCAGCGGGGAAGATCGTTCGCCGGGGAGCTGTTTTTT.